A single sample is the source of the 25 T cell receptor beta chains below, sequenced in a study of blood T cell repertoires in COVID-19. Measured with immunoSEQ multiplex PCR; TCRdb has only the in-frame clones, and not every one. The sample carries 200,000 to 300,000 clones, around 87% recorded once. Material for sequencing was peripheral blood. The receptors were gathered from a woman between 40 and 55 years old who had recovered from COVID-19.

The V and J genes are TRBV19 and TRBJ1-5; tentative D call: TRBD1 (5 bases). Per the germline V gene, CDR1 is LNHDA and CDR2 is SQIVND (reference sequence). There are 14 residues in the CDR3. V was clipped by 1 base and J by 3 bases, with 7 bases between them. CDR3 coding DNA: TGTGCCAGTAGTATAGTGGGGCCCAATCAGCCCCAGCATTTT. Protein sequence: CASSIVGPNQPQHF.

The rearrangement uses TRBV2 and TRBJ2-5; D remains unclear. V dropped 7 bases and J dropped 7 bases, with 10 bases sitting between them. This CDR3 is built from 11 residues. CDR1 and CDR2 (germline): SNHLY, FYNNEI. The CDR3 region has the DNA TGTGCCAGCACAGGTCGGTGGACCCAGTACTTC. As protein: CASTGRWTQYF.

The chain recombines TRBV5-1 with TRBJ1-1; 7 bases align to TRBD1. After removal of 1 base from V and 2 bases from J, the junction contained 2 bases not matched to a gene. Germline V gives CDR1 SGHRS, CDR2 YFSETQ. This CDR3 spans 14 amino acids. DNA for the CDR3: TGCGCCAGCAGCTTGTGGGACAGCAACACTGAAGCTTTCTTT. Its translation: CASSLWDSNTEAFF.

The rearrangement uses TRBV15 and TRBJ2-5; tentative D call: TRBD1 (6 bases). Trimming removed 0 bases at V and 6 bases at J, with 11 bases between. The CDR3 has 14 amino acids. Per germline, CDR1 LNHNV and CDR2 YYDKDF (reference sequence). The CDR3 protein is CATSREGARKTQYF. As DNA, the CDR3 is TGTGCCACCAGCAGAGAGGGGGCGAGGAAGACCCAGTACTTC.

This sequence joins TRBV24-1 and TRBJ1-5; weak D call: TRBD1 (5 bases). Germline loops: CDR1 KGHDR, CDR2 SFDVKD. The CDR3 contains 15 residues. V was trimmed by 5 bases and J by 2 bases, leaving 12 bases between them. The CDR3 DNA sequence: TGTGCCACCAGTGCTTCGGGGGAGGGCAATCAGCCCCAGCATTTT. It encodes CATSASGEGNQPQHF.

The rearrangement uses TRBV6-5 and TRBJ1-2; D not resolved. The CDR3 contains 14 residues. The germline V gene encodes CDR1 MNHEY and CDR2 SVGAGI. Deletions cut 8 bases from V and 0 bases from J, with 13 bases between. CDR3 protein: CASRFRGANYGYTF. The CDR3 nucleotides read TGTGCCAGCCGTTTCCGGGGAGCTAACTATGGCTACACCTTC.

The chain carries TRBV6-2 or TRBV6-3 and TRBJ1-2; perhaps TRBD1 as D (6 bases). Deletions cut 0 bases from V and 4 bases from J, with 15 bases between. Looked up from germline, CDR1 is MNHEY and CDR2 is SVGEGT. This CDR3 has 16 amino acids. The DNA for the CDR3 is TGTGCCAGCAGTTACTCACAGGGAACAGCCTCCTATGGCTACACCTTC. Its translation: CASSYSQGTASYGYTF.

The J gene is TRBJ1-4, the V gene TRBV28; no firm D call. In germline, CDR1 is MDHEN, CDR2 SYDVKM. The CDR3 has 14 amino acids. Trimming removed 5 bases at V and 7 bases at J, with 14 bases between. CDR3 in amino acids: CASSGSWLGEKLFF. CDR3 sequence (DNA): TGTGCCAGCAGTGGGAGTTGGTTAGGTGAAAAACTGTTTTTT.

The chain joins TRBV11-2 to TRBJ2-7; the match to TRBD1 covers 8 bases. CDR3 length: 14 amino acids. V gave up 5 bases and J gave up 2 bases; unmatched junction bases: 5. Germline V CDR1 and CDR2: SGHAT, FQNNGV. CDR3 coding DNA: TGTGCCAGCAGCACCCGGACAGGGCCCTACGAGCAGTACTTC. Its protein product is CASSTRTGPYEQYF.

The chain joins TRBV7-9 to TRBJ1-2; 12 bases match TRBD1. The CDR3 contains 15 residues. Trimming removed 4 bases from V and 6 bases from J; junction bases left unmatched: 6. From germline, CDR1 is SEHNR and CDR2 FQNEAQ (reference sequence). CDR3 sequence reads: CASSWGQGAPDGYTF. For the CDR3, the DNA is TGTGCCAGCAGCTGGGGACAGGGGGCGCCTGATGGCTACACCTTC.

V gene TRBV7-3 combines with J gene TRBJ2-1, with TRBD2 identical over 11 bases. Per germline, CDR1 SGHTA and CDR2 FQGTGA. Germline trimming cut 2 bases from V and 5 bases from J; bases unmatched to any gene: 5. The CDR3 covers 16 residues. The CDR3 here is CASSLSSGGINNEQFF. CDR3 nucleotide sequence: TGTGCCAGCAGCTTATCTAGCGGGGGGATAAACAATGAGCAGTTCTTC.

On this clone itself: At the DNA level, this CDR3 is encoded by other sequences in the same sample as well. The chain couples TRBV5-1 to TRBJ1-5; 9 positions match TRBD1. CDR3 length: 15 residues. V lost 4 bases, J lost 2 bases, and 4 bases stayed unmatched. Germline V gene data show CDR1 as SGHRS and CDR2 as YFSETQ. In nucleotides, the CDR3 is TGCGCCAGCAGCCTGGGACAGGGTGGCAATCAGCCCCAGCATTTT. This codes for CASSLGQGGNQPQHF. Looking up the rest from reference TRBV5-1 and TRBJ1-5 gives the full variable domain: KAGVTQTPRYLIKTRGQQVTLSCSPISGHRSVSWYQQTPGQGLQFLFEYFSETQRNKGNFPGRFSGRQFSNSRSEMNVSTLELGDSALYLCASSLGQGGNQPQHFGDGTRLSIL.

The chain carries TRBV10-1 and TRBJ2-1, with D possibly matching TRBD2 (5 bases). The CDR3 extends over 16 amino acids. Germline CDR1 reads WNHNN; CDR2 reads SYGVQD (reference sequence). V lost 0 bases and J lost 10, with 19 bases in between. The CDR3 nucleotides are TGCGCCAGCAGTGAGTCTGCTCAGCGGTGCTATCCCGAGCAGTTCTTC. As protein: CASSESAQRCYPEQFF.

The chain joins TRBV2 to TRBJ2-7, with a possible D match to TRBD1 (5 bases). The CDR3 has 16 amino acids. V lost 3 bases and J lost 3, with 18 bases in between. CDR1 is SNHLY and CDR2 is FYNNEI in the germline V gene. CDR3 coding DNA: TGTGCCAGCAGTGACGGACAAAAGGACCGATACTACGAGCAGTACTTC. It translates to CASSDGQKDRYYEQYF.

The CDR3 protein is CATSRDLNEEQFF. CDR3 DNA sequence: TGTGCCACCAGCAGAGATCTGAATGAGGAGCAGTTCTTC. The chain couples TRBV15 to TRBJ2-1, with D uncertain. Germline-derived CDR1 and CDR2 are LNHNV and YYDKDF (reference sequence). This CDR3 region has 13 residues. Trimming left V 0 bases short and J 10 bases short, with 10 bases between.

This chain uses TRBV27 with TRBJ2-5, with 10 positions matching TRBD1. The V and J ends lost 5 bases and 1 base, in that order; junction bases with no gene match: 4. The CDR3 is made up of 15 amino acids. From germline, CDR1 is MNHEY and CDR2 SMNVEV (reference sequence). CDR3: CASSPWDRGQETQYF. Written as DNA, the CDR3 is TGTGCCAGCAGTCCCTGGGACAGGGGCCAAGAGACCCAGTACTTC.

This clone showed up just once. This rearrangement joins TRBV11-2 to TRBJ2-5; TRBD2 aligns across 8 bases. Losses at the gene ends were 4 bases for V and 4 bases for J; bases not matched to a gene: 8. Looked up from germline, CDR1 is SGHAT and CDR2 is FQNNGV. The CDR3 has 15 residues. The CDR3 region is CASSWREGLGETQYF. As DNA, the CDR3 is TGTGCCAGCAGCTGGCGCGAGGGACTAGGAGAGACCCAGTACTTC.

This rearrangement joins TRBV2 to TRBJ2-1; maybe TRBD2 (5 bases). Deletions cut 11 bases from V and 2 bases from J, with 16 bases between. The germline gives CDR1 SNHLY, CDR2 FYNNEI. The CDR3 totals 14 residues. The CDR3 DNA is TGTGCCCTAAGAGGGCTTACCACCTACAATGAGCAGTTCTTC. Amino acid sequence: CALRGLTTYNEQFF. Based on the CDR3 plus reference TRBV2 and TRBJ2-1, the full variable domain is EPEVTQTPSHQVTQMGQEVILRCVPISNHLYFYWYRQILGQKVEFLVSFYNNEISEKSEIFDDQFSVERPDGSNFTLKIRSTKLEDSAMYFCALRGLTTYNEQFFGPGTRLTVL.

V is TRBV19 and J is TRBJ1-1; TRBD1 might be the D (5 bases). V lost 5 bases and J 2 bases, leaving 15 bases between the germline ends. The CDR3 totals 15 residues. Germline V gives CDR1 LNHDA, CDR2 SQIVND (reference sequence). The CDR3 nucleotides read TGTGCCAGTAGTGGGGCGGCATTTCGTAACACTGAAGCTTTCTTT. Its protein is CASSGAAFRNTEAFF.

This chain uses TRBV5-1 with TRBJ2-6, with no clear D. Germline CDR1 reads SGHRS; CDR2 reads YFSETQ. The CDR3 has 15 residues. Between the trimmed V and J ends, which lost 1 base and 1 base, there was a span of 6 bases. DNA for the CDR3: TGCGCCAGCAGCTTGATCGTTTCTGGGGCCAACGTCCTGACTTTC. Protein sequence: CASSLIVSGANVLTF.

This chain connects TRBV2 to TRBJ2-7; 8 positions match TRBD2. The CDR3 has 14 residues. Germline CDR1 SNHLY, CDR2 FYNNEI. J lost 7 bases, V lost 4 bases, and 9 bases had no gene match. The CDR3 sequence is CASSGLSGGGEQYF. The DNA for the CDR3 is TGTGCCAGCAGTGGACTGAGCGGGGGAGGAGAGCAGTACTTC.

The CDR3 protein is CASNQRSGNTEAFF. The DNA for the CDR3 is TGTGCCAGCAATCAGAGGTCGGGGAACACTGAAGCTTTCTTT. The chain employs TRBV19 and TRBJ1-1, with D hard to call. Germline V lookup: CDR1 LNHDA, CDR2 SQIVND (reference sequence). V was pared by 9 bases and J by 1 base, with 15 bases between. CDR3 length: 14 residues.

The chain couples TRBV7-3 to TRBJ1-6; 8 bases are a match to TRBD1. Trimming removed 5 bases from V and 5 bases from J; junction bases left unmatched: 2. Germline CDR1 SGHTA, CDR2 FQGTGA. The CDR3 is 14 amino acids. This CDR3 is CASSRQGHNSPLHF. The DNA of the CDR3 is TGTGCCAGCAGCCGACAGGGGCATAATTCACCCCTCCACTTT.

CDR3 nucleotide sequence: TGTGCCAGCAGCTACGGACTAGCGGGGGAGCAGTTCTTC. Encoded protein: CASSYGLAGEQFF. This chain connects TRBV7-3 to TRBJ2-1; 12 nucleotides match TRBD2. CDR1 is SGHTA, CDR2 FQGTGA, per germline. The V gene end was trimmed by 4 bases and the J gene end by 10 bases; junction bases not matched to a gene: 2. This CDR3 has 13 residues. The full variable domain, rest sourced from reference TRBV7-3 and TRBJ2-1, is GAGVSQTPSNKVTEKGKYVELRCDPISGHTALYWYRQSLGQGPEFLIYFQGTGAADDSGLPNDRFFAVRPEGSVSTLKIQRTERGDSAVYLCASSYGLAGEQFFGPGTRLTVL.

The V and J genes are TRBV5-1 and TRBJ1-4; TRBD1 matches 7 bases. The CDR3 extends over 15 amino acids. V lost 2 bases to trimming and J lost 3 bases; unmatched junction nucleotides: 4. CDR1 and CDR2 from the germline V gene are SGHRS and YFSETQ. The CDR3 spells CASSLQGQPNEKLFF. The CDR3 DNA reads TGCGCCAGCAGCTTACAGGGACAGCCTAATGAAAAACTGTTTTTT.